Below, 3 T cell receptor beta chains from the same sample are listed, as sequenced in a study of blood T cell repertoires in COVID-19. TCRdb keeps only in-frame clones here, not all; method: immunoSEQ multiplex PCR. The table has approximately 74,000 clones, roughly 81% seen once; the top ten hold approximately 35%. Sequenced sample: peripheral blood. The receptors shown here come from a man aged 65 to 79 with acute or convalescent COVID-19.

The chain links TRBV7-9 to TRBJ1-1; maybe TRBD1 (5 bases). Germline-derived CDR1 and CDR2 are SEHNR and FQNEAQ (reference sequence). This CDR3 has 15 residues. Between the trimmed V and J ends, which lost 4 bases and 2 bases, there was a span of 14 bases. CDR3 residues: CASSWRSRENTEAFF. The CDR3 DNA sequence: TGTGCCAGCAGCTGGCGATCCAGGGAAAACACTGAAGCTTTCTTT.

V is TRBV7-2 and J is TRBJ2-7, with 8 bases identical to TRBD1. The trim removed 2 bases at V and 5 bases at J, leaving 11 bases unmatched. Per germline, CDR1 SGHTA and CDR2 FQGNSA. CDR3 length: 16 residues. The CDR3 loop reads CASSLYGQGRSHEQYF. The CDR3 bases are TGTGCCAGCAGCTTATACGGACAGGGACGGAGTCACGAGCAGTACTTC. The variable domain in full, with the rest retrieved from reference TRBV7-2 and TRBJ2-7, is GAGVSQSPSNKVTEKGKDVELRCDPISGHTALYWYRQSLGQGLEFLIYFQGNSAPDKSGLPSDRFSAERTGGSVSTLTIQRTQQEDSAVYLCASSLYGQGRSHEQYFGPGTRLTVT.

The chain combines TRBV9 with TRBJ2-7, with D possibly matching TRBD2 (6 bases). V was pared by 4 bases and J by 4 bases, with 15 bases between. The CDR3 is made up of 14 amino acids. CDR1 SGDLS and CDR2 YYNGEE come from the germline V gene. The CDR3 protein is CASSRTGSLYEQYF. The CDR3 region has the DNA TGTGCCAGCAGCAGAACCGGGAGTCTTTACGAGCAGTACTTC. Full variable domain (remainder filled in from reference TRBV9 and TRBJ2-7): DSGVTQTPKHLITATGQRVTLRCSPRSGDLSVYWYQQSLDQGLQFLIQYYNGEERAKGNILERFSAQQFPDLHSELNLSSLELGDSALYFCASSRTGSLYEQYFGPGTRLTVT.